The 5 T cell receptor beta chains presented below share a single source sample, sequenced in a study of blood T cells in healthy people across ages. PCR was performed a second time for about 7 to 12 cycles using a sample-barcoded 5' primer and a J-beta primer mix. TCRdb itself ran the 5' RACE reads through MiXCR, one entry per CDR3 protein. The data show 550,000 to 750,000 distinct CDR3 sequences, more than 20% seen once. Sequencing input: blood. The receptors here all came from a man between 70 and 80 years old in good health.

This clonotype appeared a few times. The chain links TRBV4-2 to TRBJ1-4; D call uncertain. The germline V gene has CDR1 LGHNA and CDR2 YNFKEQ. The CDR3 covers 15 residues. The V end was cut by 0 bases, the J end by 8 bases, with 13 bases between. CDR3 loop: CASSQDLRVYEKLFF. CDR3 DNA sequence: TGTGCCAGCAGCCAAGATCTACGGGTCTACGAAAAACTGTTTTTT.

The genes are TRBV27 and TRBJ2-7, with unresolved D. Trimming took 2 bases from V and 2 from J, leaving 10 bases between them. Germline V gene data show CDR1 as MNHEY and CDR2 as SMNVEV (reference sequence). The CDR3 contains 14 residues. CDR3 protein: CASSLGPLTYEQYF. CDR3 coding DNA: TGTGCCAGCAGTTTAGGGCCCCTAACCTACGAGCAGTACTTC.

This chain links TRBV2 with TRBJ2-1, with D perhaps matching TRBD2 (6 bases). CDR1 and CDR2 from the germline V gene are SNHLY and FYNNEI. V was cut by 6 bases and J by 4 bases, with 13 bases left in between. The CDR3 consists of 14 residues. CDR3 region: CASRVLAQYNEQFF. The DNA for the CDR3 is TGTGCCAGCAGGGTTCTAGCGCAATACAATGAGCAGTTCTTC.

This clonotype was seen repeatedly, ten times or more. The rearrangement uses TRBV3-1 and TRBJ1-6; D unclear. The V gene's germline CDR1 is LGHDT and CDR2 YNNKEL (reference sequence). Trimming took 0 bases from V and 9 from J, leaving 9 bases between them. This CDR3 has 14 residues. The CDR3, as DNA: TGTGCCAGCAGCCAAGACCACGGACGTTCACCCCTCCACTTT. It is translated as CASSQDHGRSPLHF. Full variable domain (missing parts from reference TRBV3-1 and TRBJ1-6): DTAVSQTPKYLVTQMGNDKSIKCEQNLGHDTMYWYKQDSKKFLKIMFSYNNKELIINETVPNRFSPKSPDKAHLNLHINSLELGDSAVYFCASSQDHGRSPLHFGNGTRLTVT.

Written as DNA, the CDR3 is TGCAGTGCTAGGGTCCGACTAGCGGCCCTCCAAGAGACCCAGTACTTC. Translating it yields CSARVRLAALQETQYF. The chain links TRBV20-1 to TRBJ2-5, with 9 nucleotides matching TRBD2. V shed 3 bases and J 1 base; nucleotides not matched to a gene: 9. Germline-derived CDR1 and CDR2 are DFQATT and SNEGSKA (reference sequence). This CDR3 contains 16 residues.